The 15 T cell receptor beta chains below come from one sample, sequenced in a study of cytomegalovirus exposure and HLA in healthy donors. In the PCR, 60 Vbeta and 13 Jbeta primers were used. Repertoires were generated with immunoSEQ multiplex PCR, while TCRdb's copy carries only in-frame clones and drops some. The sample gives approximately 170,000 clones, about 85% of which show up once; 1% is in the top ten. Sequenced material: PBMCs. These receptors were collected from a boy under 10 years old in good health and CMV-seronegative.

The rearrangement links TRBV15 to TRBJ2-5, with 11 bases identical to TRBD1. Trimming at V came to 4 bases and at J to 4 bases, leaving 5 bases not matched to a gene. Germline values: CDR1 LNHNV, CDR2 YYDKDF (reference sequence). CDR3 length: 15 residues. DNA for the CDR3: TGTGCCACCAGCATGGACAGGGGGCTGGGAGAGACCCAGTACTTC. This gives the protein CATSMDRGLGETQYF.

The V call is TRBV15, the J call TRBJ2-5; D is perhaps TRBD2 (5 bases). V lost 8 bases and J 0 bases, leaving 19 bases between the germline ends. CDR1 is LNHNV and CDR2 is YYDKDF in the germline V gene (reference sequence). This CDR3 has 16 residues. The CDR3 DNA follows: TGTGCCACCGGAAGTACTAGAGGCCCTTACCAAGAGACCCAGTACTTC. Protein product: CATGSTRGPYQETQYF.

This clone was seen only once. V usage is TRBV27 and J usage is TRBJ1-2, with 10 bases lining up with TRBD1. The CDR3 is 13 amino acids. Germline V CDR1 and CDR2: MNHEY, SMNVEV (reference sequence). Losses at the gene ends were 6 bases for V and 7 bases for J; bases not matched to a gene: 5. The CDR3 loop is CASRGTGDRGYTF. CDR3 sequence (DNA): TGTGCCAGCAGGGGGACAGGGGACCGTGGCTACACCTTC.

This chain connects TRBV6-1 to TRBJ1-1; D not resolved. V gave up 1 base and J gave up 7 bases, with 10 bases separating them. CDR3 length equals 13 residues. Germline V gene data show CDR1 as MNHNS and CDR2 as SASEGT. As DNA, the CDR3 is TGTGCCAGCAGTGAAGTGGCGACATATGAAGCTTTCTTT. Translation: CASSEVATYEAFF.

This clone was detected only once. The V gene is TRBV11-2, the J gene TRBJ1-1; 8 bases match TRBD1. CDR3 length equals 12 residues. After removal of 6 bases from V and 4 bases from J, the junction contained 1 base not matched to a gene. Germline loops: CDR1 SGHAT, CDR2 FQNNGV. In DNA form, the CDR3 reads TGTGCCAGCAGACAGGGGGGCACTGAAGCTTTCTTT. It yields the protein CASRQGGTEAFF.

V usage is TRBV5-1 and J usage is TRBJ1-6; no clear D gene. The CDR3 is 17 amino acids. CDR1 and CDR2 from the germline V gene are SGHRS and YFSETQ. V lost 4 bases to trimming and J lost 7 bases, with 21 bases between them. The DNA for the CDR3 is TGCGCCAGCAGCGGTGAGCAAGGAGGGCGGCTAAATTCACCCCTCCACTTT. Protein: CASSGEQGGRLNSPLHF. Combining the CDR3 with reference TRBV5-1 and TRBJ1-6 gives the whole variable domain KAGVTQTPRYLIKTRGQQVTLSCSPISGHRSVSWYQQTPGQGLQFLFEYFSETQRNKGNFPGRFSGRQFSNSRSEMNVSTLELGDSALYLCASSGEQGGRLNSPLHFGNGTRLTVT.

This chain links TRBV5-1 with TRBJ1-2, with 7 nucleotides matching TRBD1. The V and J ends lost 2 bases and 5 bases, in that order; junction bases with no gene match: 9. The CDR3 length is 15 residues. Germline V gene sequence: CDR1 SGHRS, CDR2 YFSETQ. As DNA, the CDR3 is TGCGCCAGCAGCTTCCTGAGGGGGCAGAAATATGGCTACACCTTC. This codes for CASSFLRGQKYGYTF.

The chain is built from TRBV28 and TRBJ2-5; 9 bases agree with TRBD2. The DNA end lines up better with TRBJ2-7; the J call may be wrong. The germline V gene encodes CDR1 MDHEN and CDR2 SYDVKM. CDR3 length equals 15 residues. The CDR3 coding sequence is TGTGCCAGCAGTTTTTTGTTAGCGGGAGCTAGCGAGCAGTACTTC. Translation gives CASSFLLAGASEQYF.

This clone was observed a handful of times. The chain employs TRBV9 and TRBJ2-7, with TRBD2 identical over 7 bases. Looked up from germline, CDR1 is SGDLS and CDR2 is YYNGEE. CDR3 length equals 18 residues. V gave up 2 bases and J gave up 2 bases; unmatched junction bases: 16. The CDR3 coding sequence is TGTGCCAGCAGCGTCCCCGGACTAGATTGCGTTTCCGCCTACGAGCAGTACGTC. Translation gives CASSVPGLDCVSAYEQYV.

This chain connects TRBV25-1 to TRBJ1-2; D is perhaps TRBD1 (6 bases). V lost 6 bases and J lost 6, with 11 bases in between. The CDR3 sequence is 12 residues long. The germline V gene encodes CDR1 MGHDK and CDR2 SYGVNS. The CDR3 here is CASRGTSHGYTF. The CDR3 region has the DNA TGTGCCAGCAGAGGGACATCTCATGGCTACACCTTC.

This chain uses TRBV28 with TRBJ1-3; TRBD1 might be the D (5 bases). This CDR3 has 14 amino acids. Per the germline V gene, CDR1 is MDHEN and CDR2 is SYDVKM. V was cut by 6 bases and J by 4 bases, with 13 bases left in between. The CDR3 loop is CASSPGGDGNTIYF. CDR3 DNA sequence: TGTGCCAGCAGCCCCGGGGGGGACGGAAACACCATATATTTT.

V is TRBV5-1 and J is TRBJ2-1, with 9 bases that match TRBD1. Germline CDR1 reads SGHRS; CDR2 reads YFSETQ. This CDR3 comprises 15 residues. The J segment lost 0 bases and the V segment lost 8 bases, leaving 6 bases of the junction unmatched. CDR3 in amino acids: CASFPGQGSYNEQFF. The CDR3 DNA sequence: TGCGCCAGTTTTCCGGGACAGGGCTCCTACAATGAGCAGTTCTTC.

This chain joins TRBV6-1 and TRBJ1-1; 7 bases are a match to TRBD1. The J segment lost 3 bases and the V segment lost 6 bases, leaving 7 bases of the junction unmatched. In germline, CDR1 is MNHNS, CDR2 SASEGT. This CDR3 spans 14 amino acids. The CDR3 region is CASSETGRHTEAFF. In DNA form, the CDR3 reads TGTGCCAGCAGCGAGACAGGGAGGCACACTGAAGCTTTCTTT.

The chain recombines TRBV28 with TRBJ1-1; 8 positions match TRBD1. Germline V gives CDR1 MDHEN, CDR2 SYDVKM. Trimming removed 7 bases from V and 8 bases from J; junction bases left unmatched: 12. The CDR3 sequence is 14 residues long. The CDR3 nucleotides read TGTGCCAGCACCTATTTAACAGGGGGTTTAGAAGCTTTCTTT. Translation gives CASTYLTGGLEAFF.

This clone was seen a handful of times. This chain uses TRBV7-8 with TRBJ2-7; TRBD1 might be the D (6 bases). The CDR3 length is 13 residues. Trimming took 3 bases from V and 6 from J, leaving 12 bases between them. The germline CDR1 and CDR2 sequences are SGHVS and FQNEAQ. The CDR3 nucleotides read TGTGCCAGCAGCTTCGGGACATTACGCGAGCAGTACGTC. Protein sequence: CASSFGTLREQYV.